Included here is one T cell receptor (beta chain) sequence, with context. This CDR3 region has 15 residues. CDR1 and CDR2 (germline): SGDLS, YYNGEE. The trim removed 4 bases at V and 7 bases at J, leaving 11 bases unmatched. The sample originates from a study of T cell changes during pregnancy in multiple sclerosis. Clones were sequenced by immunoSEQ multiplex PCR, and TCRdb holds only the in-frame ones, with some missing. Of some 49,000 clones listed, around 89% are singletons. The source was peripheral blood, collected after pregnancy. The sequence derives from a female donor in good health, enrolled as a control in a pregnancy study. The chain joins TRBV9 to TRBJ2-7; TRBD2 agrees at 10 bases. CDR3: CASSRTGTSAAEQYF. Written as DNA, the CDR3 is TGTGCCAGCAGCCGAACCGGGACTAGCGCCGCGGAGCAGTACTTC.